Listed here are 25 T cell receptor beta chains from one sample, sequenced in a study of T-cell memory formation after mild COVID-19. TCRdb reprocessed the 5' RACE reads via MiXCR and lists one record per CDR3 protein. This sample has 560,000 or so distinct CDR3 sequences, with roughly 17% found just once. The sequencing input was PBMCs or a T cell subset sorted from them (not recorded which). The receptors here all came from an adult woman who had mild COVID-19 (a few samples of this study predate the infection). Cell type and time point are not known.

This chain uses TRBV7-2 with TRBJ2-3, with D perhaps TRBD1 (6 bases). From germline, CDR1 is SGHTA and CDR2 FQGNSA. The CDR3 is 15 residues long. With 3 bases removed from V and 2 bases from J, the gap between germline ends came to 12 bases. The CDR3 DNA reads as TGTGCCAGCAGCTTTCAGGGGCTTTCCACAGATACGCAGTATTTT. Translated: CASSFQGLSTDTQYF.

This clonotype was picked up a small number of times. The rearrangement links TRBV29-1 to TRBJ2-1; unclear D gene. CDR1 SQVTM and CDR2 ANQGSEA come from the germline V gene. This CDR3 is built from 12 residues. The ends were cut back, 3 bases at V and 4 bases at J, with 7 bases in the middle. The CDR3 coding sequence is TGCAGCGTTGAGGTGGCATACAATGAGCAGTTCTTC. Protein sequence: CSVEVAYNEQFF.

Comment on this clonotype: The junction shows a germline mismatch at one end, possibly a read error. The CDR3 loop reads CASSLMGGTNTQYF. The CDR3 DNA follows: TGTGCCAGCAGCTTAATGGGGGGCACAAATACGCAGTATTTT. The chain uses TRBV7-2 and TRBJ2-3; D possibly uses TRBD1 or TRBD2 (6 bases each). Germline values: CDR1 SGHTA, CDR2 FQGNSA. This CDR3 spans 14 amino acids.

This clonotype turned up a few times. The chain has TRBV7-9 and TRBJ2-1; 7 positions match TRBD2. This CDR3 is 15 amino acids long. CDR1 and CDR2 (germline): SEHNR, FQNEAQ (reference sequence). V lost 5 bases to trimming and J lost 0 bases; unmatched junction nucleotides: 4. CDR3 nucleotides: TGTGCCAGCAGCGAAAGGGAGGGCTCCTACAATGAGCAGTTCTTC. It encodes CASSEREGSYNEQFF. Variable domain in full (rest from reference TRBV7-9 and TRBJ2-1): DTGVSQNPRHKITKRGQNVTFRCDPISEHNRLYWYRQTLGQGPEFLTYFQNEAQLEKSRLLSDRFSAERPKGSFSTLEIQRTEQGDSAMYLCASSEREGSYNEQFFGPGTRLTVL.

The chain links TRBV7-9 to TRBJ1-4; 10 bases map to TRBD1. After removal of 5 bases from V and 6 bases from J, the junction contained 6 bases not matched to a gene. Germline V gene lookup returns CDR1 SEHNR and CDR2 FQNEAQ (reference sequence). This CDR3 spans 15 amino acids. This chain's CDR3 is CASSKTGTGDEKLFF. The CDR3 bases are TGTGCCAGCAGCAAAACCGGGACAGGGGATGAAAAACTGTTTTTT.

This chain joins TRBV18 and TRBJ1-2; 9 bases agree with TRBD1. V trimming: 3 bases; J trimming: 5 bases; junction bases outside the gene matches: 7. This CDR3 spans 15 amino acids. Germline loops: CDR1 KGHSH, CDR2 LQKENI. Written as DNA, the CDR3 is TGTGCCAGCTCACCTCGACAGGGGGTCAAGTATGGCTACACCTTC. Encoded protein: CASSPRQGVKYGYTF.

This clonotype was seen only a few times. The chain couples TRBV3-1 to TRBJ1-1; no clear D. This CDR3 is built from 17 residues. From germline, CDR1 is LGHDT and CDR2 YNNKEL (reference sequence). The germline V and J ends were trimmed by 0 bases and 3 bases, with 17 bases remaining between them. In DNA, the CDR3 is TGTGCCAGCAGCCAAGACGTGAGTCTATGGCGGTACACTGAAGCTTTCTTT. Its translation: CASSQDVSLWRYTEAFF.

This clonotype occurred a few times. The V and J genes are TRBV9 and TRBJ2-1, with D possibly matching TRBD1 (6 bases). Deletions cut 3 bases from V and 4 bases from J, with 20 bases between. This CDR3 has 17 amino acids. The germline CDR1 and CDR2 sequences are SGDLS and YYNGEE. CDR3 coding DNA: TGTGCCAGCAGCGCCCAGCAGGGACATGATGGTTACAATGAGCAGTTCTTC. Translating it yields CASSAQQGHDGYNEQFF.

The chain combines TRBV6-6 with TRBJ2-3, with 9 positions matching TRBD2. Looked up from germline, CDR1 is MNHNY and CDR2 is SVGAGI (reference sequence). Unmatched junction bases numbered 13, after V lost 6 bases and J lost 0 bases. CDR3 size: 18 residues. CDR3 in DNA: TGTGCCAGCAGACACCTCCTTACTAGCGGGTCTAGCACAGATACGCAGTATTTT. Translation: CASRHLLTSGSSTDTQYF.

This clonotype was seen more than once but under ten times. This chain connects TRBV20-1 to TRBJ2-1; D might be TRBD1 or TRBD2, each matching 5 bases. The V end lost 6 bases, the J end lost 5 bases, and 14 bases lay between the germline ends. The CDR3 sequence is 13 residues long. Per the germline V gene, CDR1 is DFQATT and CDR2 is SNEGSKA (reference sequence). CDR3 sequence (DNA): TGCAGTGCCCCGGGACCCCCAAACAATGAGCAGTTCTTC. It is translated as CSAPGPPNNEQFF.

This chain joins TRBV24-1 and TRBJ2-2; possibly TRBD2 for D (5 bases). Trimming removed 0 bases at V and 2 bases at J, with 9 bases between. The CDR3 has 16 amino acids. CDR1 and CDR2 from the germline V gene are KGHDR and SFDVKD. For the CDR3, the DNA is TGTGCCACCAGTGATTTGACCGGGGTTAACACCGGGGAGCTGTTTTTT. It encodes CATSDLTGVNTGELFF.

The J gene is TRBJ2-7, the V gene TRBV6-2 or TRBV6-3; the match to TRBD1 covers 9 bases. Germline V gene sequence: CDR1 MNHEY, CDR2 SVGEGT. This CDR3 comprises 13 residues. The V and J ends lost 5 bases and 4 bases, in that order; junction bases with no gene match: 3. This CDR3 is CASSGTGSYEQYF. CDR3 in DNA: TGTGCCAGCAGTGGGACAGGGAGTTACGAGCAGTACTTC.

This chain joins TRBV12-3 or TRBV12-4 and TRBJ2-7; D may be TRBD1 (6 bases). The V end was cut by 3 bases, the J end by 1 base, with 13 bases between. CDR3 length: 15 residues. CDR3 bases: TGTGCCAGCAGTTTGGGGCGAGACAGGTCCTACGAGCAGTACTTC. Translated: CASSLGRDRSYEQYF.

V is TRBV7-2 and J is TRBJ2-7; D is possibly TRBD2 (5 bases). The germline V gene encodes CDR1 SGHTA and CDR2 FQGNSA. The V end lost 5 bases, the J end lost 2 bases, and 16 bases lay between the germline ends. The CDR3 loop spans 15 amino acids. The CDR3 protein is CASSPLSGITYEQYF. The CDR3, as DNA: TGTGCCAGCAGCCCCCTGTCGGGGATTACCTACGAGCAGTACTTC. The full variable domain, in which reference TRBV7-2 and TRBJ2-7 provide the parts outside the CDR3, is GAGVSQSPSNKVTEKGKDVELRCDPISGHTALYWYRQSLGQGLEFLIYFQGNSAPDKSGLPSDRFSAERTGGSVSTLTIQRTQQEDSAVYLCASSPLSGITYEQYFGPGTRLTVT.

The rearrangement links TRBV5-4 to TRBJ2-1; 9 bases match TRBD2. Trimming cost V 6 bases and J 0 bases; bases outside gene matches: 7. The germline V gene encodes CDR1 SGHNT and CDR2 YYREEE (reference sequence). The CDR3 has 16 residues. The DNA for the CDR3 is TGTGCCAGCACCTATGCGGGAGGGAGCTCCTACAATGAGCAGTTCTTC. Translating it yields CASTYAGGSSYNEQFF.

The V and J genes are TRBV12-3 or TRBV12-4 and TRBJ2-7; D remains unclear. The CDR3 length is 13 residues. Trimming took off 10 bases at V and 0 bases at J, with 13 bases between the two ends. The CDR3 spells CATRSASSYEQYF. The CDR3 region has the DNA TGTGCCACCCGAAGCGCGAGCTCCTACGAGCAGTACTTC.

The chain joins TRBV3-1 to TRBJ1-1; D not certain. Deletions cut 2 bases from V and 1 base from J, with 8 bases between. This CDR3 spans 14 amino acids. Per the germline V gene, CDR1 is LGHDT and CDR2 is YNNKEL (reference sequence). CDR3 bases: TGTGCCAGCAGCCAAAGGCAGCAGAACACTGAAGCTTTCTTT. It translates to CASSQRQQNTEAFF.

Concerning this clonotype itself: The junction differs from germline at one of its ends, possibly a read error. The chain employs TRBV20-1 and TRBJ1-2, with 8 positions matching TRBD1. CDR3 length: 11 residues. The V gene's germline CDR1 is DFQATT and CDR2 SNEGSKA (reference sequence). CDR3: CSPRTGKGYTF. CDR3 sequence (DNA): TGCAGTCCTAGGACAGGGAAAGGCTACACCTTC.

The chain uses TRBV24-1 and TRBJ1-5, with 7 bases lining up with TRBD1. This CDR3 region has 14 residues. Trimming removed 9 bases from V and 3 bases from J; junction bases left unmatched: 7. Germline values: CDR1 KGHDR, CDR2 SFDVKD. This CDR3 reads CATEQTGTNQPQHF. CDR3 in DNA: TGTGCCACCGAACAGACAGGGACCAATCAGCCCCAGCATTTT.

The chain employs TRBV7-9 and TRBJ2-1; no definite D call. V was trimmed by 5 bases and J by 7 bases, leaving 9 bases between them. Germline assignment: CDR1 SEHNR and CDR2 FQNEAQ (reference sequence). This CDR3 is built from 12 residues. CDR3 loop: CASSLEMNEQFF. The CDR3 nucleotides are TGTGCCAGCAGCCTAGAGATGAATGAGCAGTTCTTC.

The rearrangement joins TRBV5-5 to TRBJ1-1; the D is unclear. The CDR3 contains 14 residues. Germline CDR1 is SGHKS and CDR2 is YYEKEE (reference sequence). Trimming removed 0 bases from V and 4 bases from J, with 10 bases in between. The CDR3 loop reads CASSLVFQVTEAFF. The CDR3 DNA is TGTGCCAGCAGCTTGGTGTTCCAGGTCACTGAAGCTTTCTTT.

J is TRBJ1-5 and V is TRBV5-1, with 10 positions matching TRBD1. Germline V gene data show CDR1 as SGHRS and CDR2 as YFSETQ. Unmatched junction bases numbered 1, after V lost 2 bases and J lost 5 bases. The CDR3 consists of 14 residues. CDR3 coding DNA: TGCGCCAGCAGCTTCGGGACAGGGGATCAGCCCCAGCATTTT. It translates to CASSFGTGDQPQHF.

V and J are TRBV16 and TRBJ2-7, with TRBD1 matching 7 bases. CDR3 length equals 15 residues. The V segment lost 1 base and the J segment 1 base; nucleotides outside the gene matches: 4. Germline V gene data show CDR1 as KGHSY and CDR2 as FQNENV. The CDR3, as DNA: TGTGCCAGCAGCCAATTAGGGACAGTTTCCTACGAGCAGTACTTC. Residues: CASSQLGTVSYEQYF. The full variable domain, rest sourced from reference TRBV16 and TRBJ2-7, is GEEVAQTPKHLVRGEGQKAKLYCAPIKGHSYVFWYQQVLKNEFKFLISFQNENVFDETGMPKERFSAKCLPNSPCSLEIQATKLEDSAVYFCASSQLGTVSYEQYFGPGTRLTVT.

There are many counts of this clonotype. The chain carries TRBV12-5 and TRBJ2-1; D is uncertain. CDR1 is LGHNT, CDR2 FRNRAP, per germline. Trimming left V 5 bases short and J 8 bases short, with 13 bases between. CDR3 size: 13 residues. CDR3 coding DNA: TGTGCTAGTGGTCTTTCTGGGCGACATGAGCAGTTCTTC. As protein: CASGLSGRHEQFF.

The genes are TRBV4-1 and TRBJ1-5; TRBD1 matches 8 bases. After removal of 2 bases from V and 4 bases from J, the junction contained 13 bases not matched to a gene. The CDR3 spans 18 residues. CDR1 MGHRA and CDR2 YSYEKL come from the germline V gene. CDR3 region: CASSQIPLRTGMNQPQHF. The CDR3 DNA reads as TGCGCCAGCAGCCAAATCCCCCTCAGGACAGGGATGAATCAGCCCCAGCATTTT.